This TCR beta chain originates from a study of T cell responses to AZD1222 COVID-19 vaccine. Study conclusions and caveats: Following two doses of AZD1222, Spike-specific TCR breadth and depth rose. Among the donors, most were white British and more were female, and clonal diversity was possibly underestimated. No repertoire was sampled before or during the peak T cell response, only after it. Among spike-specific TCRs, nearly half reportedly target unmutated variant regions.

From germline, CDR1 is SQVTM and CDR2 ANQGSEA. V dropped 4 bases and J dropped 0 bases, with 10 bases sitting between them. The CDR3 spans 15 residues. Comments on this clone: Antigen: not known.

Repertoires were generated with immunoSEQ multiplex PCR, while TCRdb's copy carries only in-frame clones and drops some. The table lists some 120,000 clones, roughly 90% of them singletons. The sequence was obtained from an adult in good health. The source was peripheral blood, collected on day 0 of AZD1222 vaccination. The chain recombines TRBV29-1 with TRBJ2-6; maybe TRBD1 (5 bases). The CDR3 loop reads CSVAGLPSGANVLTF. The CDR3, as DNA: TGCAGCGTTGCAGGGTTACCCTCTGGGGCCAACGTCCTGACTTTC.